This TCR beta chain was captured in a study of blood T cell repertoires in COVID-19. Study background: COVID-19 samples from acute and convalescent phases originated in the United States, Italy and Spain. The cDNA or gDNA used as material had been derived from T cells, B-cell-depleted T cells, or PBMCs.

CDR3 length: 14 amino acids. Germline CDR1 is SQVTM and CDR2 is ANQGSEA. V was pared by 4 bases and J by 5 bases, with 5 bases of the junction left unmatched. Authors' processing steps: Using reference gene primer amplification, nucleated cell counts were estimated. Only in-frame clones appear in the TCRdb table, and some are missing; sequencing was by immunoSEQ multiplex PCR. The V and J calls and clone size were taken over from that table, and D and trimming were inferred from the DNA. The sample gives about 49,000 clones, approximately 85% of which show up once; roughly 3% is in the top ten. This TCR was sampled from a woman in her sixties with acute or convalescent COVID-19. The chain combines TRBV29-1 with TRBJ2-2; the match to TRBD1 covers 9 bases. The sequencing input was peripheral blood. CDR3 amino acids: CSVGGTGSTGELFF. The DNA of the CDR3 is TGCAGCGTTGGAGGGACAGGGTCAACCGGGGAGCTGTTTTTT.